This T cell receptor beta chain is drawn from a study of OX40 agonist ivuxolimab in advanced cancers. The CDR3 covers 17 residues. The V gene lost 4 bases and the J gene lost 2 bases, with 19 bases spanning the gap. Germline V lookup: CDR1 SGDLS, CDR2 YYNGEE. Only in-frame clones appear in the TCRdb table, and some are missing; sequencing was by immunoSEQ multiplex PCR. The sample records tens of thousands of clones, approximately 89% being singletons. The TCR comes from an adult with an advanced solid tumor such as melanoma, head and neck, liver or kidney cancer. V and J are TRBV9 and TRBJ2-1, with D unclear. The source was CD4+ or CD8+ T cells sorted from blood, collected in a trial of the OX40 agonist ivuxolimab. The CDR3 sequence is CASSPPQPVSPYNEQFF. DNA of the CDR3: TGTGCCAGCAGCCCCCCGCAGCCCGTGAGCCCCTACAATGAGCAGTTCTTC.